This TCR beta chain was recorded in a study of blood T cell repertoires in COVID-19. Whole-study context: Sources were T cells, B-cell-depleted T cells, or PBMCs; the material itself was cDNA or gDNA.

Profiled with immunoSEQ multiplex PCR; TCRdb holds only in-frame clones, not every one. The sample carries hundreds of thousands of clones, 84% recorded once. Germline CDR1 and CDR2: MNHEY and SMNVEV (reference sequence). This CDR3 contains 15 residues. V was cut by 5 bases and J by 1 base, with 12 bases left in between. The rearrangement joins TRBV27 to TRBJ1-5; D might be TRBD1 (5 bases). The sample consisted of peripheral blood. The receptor was derived from a woman aged 80 or older with active or convalescent COVID-19. CDR3 sequence reads: CASSRGPGSNQPQHF. DNA of the CDR3: TGTGCCAGCAGTCGAGGTCCAGGGAGCAATCAGCCCCAGCATTTT.